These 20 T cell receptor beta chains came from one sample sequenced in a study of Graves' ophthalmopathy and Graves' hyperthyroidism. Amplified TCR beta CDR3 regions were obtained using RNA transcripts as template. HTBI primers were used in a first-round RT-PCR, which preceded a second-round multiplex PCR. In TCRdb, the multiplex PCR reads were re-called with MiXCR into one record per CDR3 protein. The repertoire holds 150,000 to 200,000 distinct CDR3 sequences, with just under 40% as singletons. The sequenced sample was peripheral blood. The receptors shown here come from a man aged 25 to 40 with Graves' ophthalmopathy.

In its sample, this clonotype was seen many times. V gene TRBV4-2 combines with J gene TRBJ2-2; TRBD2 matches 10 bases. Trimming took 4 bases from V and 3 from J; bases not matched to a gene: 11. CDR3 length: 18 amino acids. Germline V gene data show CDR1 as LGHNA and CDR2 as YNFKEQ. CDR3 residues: CASSRVKAGGPDTGELFF. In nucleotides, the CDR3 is TGTGCCAGCAGCCGGGTGAAAGCGGGAGGGCCGGACACCGGGGAGCTGTTTTTT.

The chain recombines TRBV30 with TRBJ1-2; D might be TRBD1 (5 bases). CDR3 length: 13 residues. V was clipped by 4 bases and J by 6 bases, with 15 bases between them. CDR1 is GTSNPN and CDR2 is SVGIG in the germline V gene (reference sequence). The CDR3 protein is CAWIGRGAHGYTF. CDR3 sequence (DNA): TGTGCCTGGATTGGCCGGGGCGCACATGGCTACACCTTC.

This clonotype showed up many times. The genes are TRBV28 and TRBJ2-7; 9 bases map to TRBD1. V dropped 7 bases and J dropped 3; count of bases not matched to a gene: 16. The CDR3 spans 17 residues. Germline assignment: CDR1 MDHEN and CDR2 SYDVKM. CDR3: CASTTAGDRVRLYEQYF. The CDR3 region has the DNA TGTGCCAGCACCACCGCCGGGGACAGGGTCAGGCTCTACGAGCAGTACTTC.

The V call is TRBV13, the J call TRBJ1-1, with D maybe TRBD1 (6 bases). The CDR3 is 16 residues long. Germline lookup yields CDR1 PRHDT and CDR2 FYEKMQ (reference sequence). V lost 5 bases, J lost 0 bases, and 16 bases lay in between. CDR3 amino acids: CASSLGTNFLNTEAFF. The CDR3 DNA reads TGTGCCAGCAGCCTCGGGACAAACTTTCTGAACACTGAAGCTTTCTTT.

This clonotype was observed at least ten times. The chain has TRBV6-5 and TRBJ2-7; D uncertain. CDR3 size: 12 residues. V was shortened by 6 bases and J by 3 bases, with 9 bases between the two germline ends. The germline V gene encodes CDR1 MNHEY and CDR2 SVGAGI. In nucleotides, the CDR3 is TGTGCCAGCAGCAGCAATTACTACGAGCAGTACTTC. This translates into CASSSNYYEQYF.

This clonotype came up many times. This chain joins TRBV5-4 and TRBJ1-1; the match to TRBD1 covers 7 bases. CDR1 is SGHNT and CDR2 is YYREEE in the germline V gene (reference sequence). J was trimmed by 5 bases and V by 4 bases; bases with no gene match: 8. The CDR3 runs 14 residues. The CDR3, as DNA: TGTGCCAGCAGCCCCCCGCAGGGGGAGACTGAAGCTTTCTTT. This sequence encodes CASSPPQGETEAFF.

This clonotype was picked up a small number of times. The chain's CDR3 is CASTPRGGKNEQYF. The CDR3 nucleotides are TGTGCCAGCACCCCCCGTGGAGGCAAAAACGAGCAGTACTTC. The rearrangement joins TRBV28 to TRBJ2-7, with D perhaps TRBD2 (5 bases). The germline CDR1 and CDR2 sequences are MDHEN and SYDVKM. V lost 7 bases, J lost 5 bases, and 18 bases lay in between. The CDR3 spans 14 residues.

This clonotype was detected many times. The CDR3 loop reads CSVPYGGYGYTF. In DNA form, the CDR3 reads TGCAGCGTTCCCTATGGGGGGTATGGCTACACCTTC. The chain recombines TRBV29-1 with TRBJ1-2, with D possibly matching TRBD1 (5 bases). Germline values: CDR1 SQVTM, CDR2 ANQGSEA. This CDR3 comprises 12 residues. V shed 5 bases and J shed 5 bases, with 12 bases lying between them.

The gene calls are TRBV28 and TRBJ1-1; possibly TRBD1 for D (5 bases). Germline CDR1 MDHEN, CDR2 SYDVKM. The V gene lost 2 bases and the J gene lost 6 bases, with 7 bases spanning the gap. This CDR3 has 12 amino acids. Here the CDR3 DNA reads TGTGCCAGCAGTTTAGGCAGGGCTGAAGCTTTCTTT. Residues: CASSLGRAEAFF.

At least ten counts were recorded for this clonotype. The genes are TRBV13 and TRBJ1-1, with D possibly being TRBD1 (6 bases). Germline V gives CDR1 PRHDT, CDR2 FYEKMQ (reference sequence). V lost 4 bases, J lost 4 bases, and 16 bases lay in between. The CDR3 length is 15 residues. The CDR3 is CASSSSQQGGTEAFF. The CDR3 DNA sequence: TGTGCCAGCAGCTCCAGCCAACAGGGCGGCACTGAAGCTTTCTTT.

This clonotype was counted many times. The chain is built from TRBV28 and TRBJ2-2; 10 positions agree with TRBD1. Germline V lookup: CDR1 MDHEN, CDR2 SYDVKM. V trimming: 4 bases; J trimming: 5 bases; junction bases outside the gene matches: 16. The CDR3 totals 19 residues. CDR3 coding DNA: TGTGCCAGCAGTTCTTTTCCCCGGATGACAGGGGGCTTGACCGGGGAGCTGTTTTTT. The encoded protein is CASSSFPRMTGGLTGELFF.

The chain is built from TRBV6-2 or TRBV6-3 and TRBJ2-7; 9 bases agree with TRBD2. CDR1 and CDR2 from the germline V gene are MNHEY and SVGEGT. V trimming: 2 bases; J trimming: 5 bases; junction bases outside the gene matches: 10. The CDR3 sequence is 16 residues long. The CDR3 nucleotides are TGTGCCAGCAGTTACGAGTTAGGGACTAGCTCGAACGAGCAGTACTTC. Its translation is CASSYELGTSSNEQYF.

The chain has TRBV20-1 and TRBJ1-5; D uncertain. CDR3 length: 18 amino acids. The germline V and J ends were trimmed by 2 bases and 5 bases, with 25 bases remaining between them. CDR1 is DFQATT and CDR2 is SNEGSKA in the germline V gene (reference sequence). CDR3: CSARPSRYSSRQDQPQHF. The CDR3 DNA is TGCAGTGCTAGACCCAGCCGGTACTCCAGCCGTCAGGATCAGCCCCAGCATTTT.

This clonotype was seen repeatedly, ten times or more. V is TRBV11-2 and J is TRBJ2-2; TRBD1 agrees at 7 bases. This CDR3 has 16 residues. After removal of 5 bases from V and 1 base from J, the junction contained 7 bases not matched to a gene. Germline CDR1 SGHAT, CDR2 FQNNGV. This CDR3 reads CASSPYGTVNTGELFF. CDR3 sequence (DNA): TGTGCCAGCAGCCCCTACGGGACAGTGAACACCGGGGAGCTGTTTTTT. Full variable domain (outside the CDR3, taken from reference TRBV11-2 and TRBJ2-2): EAGVAQSPRYKIIEKRQSVAFWCNPISGHATLYWYQQILGQGPKLLIQFQNNGVVDDSQLPKDRFSAERLKGVDSTLKIQPAKLEDSAVYLCASSPYGTVNTGELFFGEGSRLTVL.

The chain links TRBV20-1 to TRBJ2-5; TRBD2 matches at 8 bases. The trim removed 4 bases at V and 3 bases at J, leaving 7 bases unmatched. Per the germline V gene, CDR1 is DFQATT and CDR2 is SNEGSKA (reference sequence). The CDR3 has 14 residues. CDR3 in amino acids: CSAIPGTSEETQYF. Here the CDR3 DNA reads TGCAGTGCTATACCCGGGACTAGTGAAGAGACCCAGTACTTC.

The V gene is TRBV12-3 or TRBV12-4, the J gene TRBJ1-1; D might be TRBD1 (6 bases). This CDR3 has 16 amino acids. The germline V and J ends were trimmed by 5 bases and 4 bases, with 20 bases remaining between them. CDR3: CASSEGTTLWVTEAFF. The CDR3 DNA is TGTGCCAGCAGTGAGGGGACAACCCTTTGGGTCACTGAAGCTTTCTTT.

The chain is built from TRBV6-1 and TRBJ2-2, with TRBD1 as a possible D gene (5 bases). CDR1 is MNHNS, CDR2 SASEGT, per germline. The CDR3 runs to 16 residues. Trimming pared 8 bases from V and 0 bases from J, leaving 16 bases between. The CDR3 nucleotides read TGTGCCAGCCAGGCGGCCCGGACAACGAACACCGGGGAGCTGTTTTTT. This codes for CASQAARTTNTGELFF.

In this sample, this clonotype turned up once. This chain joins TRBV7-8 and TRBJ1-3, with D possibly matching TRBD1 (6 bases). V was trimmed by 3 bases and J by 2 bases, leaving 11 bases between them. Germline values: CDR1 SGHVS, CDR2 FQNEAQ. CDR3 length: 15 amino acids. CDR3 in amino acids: CASSFDGTPGNTIYF. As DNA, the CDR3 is TGTGCCAGCAGCTTTGACGGGACACCTGGAAACACCATATATTTT.

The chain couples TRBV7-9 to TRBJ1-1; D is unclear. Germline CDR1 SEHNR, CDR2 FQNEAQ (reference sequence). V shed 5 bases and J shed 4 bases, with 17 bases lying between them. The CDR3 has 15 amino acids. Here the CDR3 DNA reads TGTGCCAGCAGCGCCCACAAGTTCTCGGGCACTGAAGCTTTCTTT. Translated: CASSAHKFSGTEAFF.

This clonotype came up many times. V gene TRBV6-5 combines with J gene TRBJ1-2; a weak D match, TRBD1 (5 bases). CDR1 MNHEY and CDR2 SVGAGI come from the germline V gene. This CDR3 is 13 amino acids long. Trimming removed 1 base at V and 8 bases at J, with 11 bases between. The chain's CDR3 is CASSYLGGLGYTF. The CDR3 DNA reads TGTGCCAGCAGTTACTTGGGGGGTCTGGGCTACACCTTC.